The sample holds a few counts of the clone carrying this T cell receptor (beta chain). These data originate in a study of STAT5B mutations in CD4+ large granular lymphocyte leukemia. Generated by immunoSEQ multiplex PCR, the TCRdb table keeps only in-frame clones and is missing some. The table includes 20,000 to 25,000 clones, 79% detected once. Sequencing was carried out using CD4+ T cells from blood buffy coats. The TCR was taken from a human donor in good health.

CDR3 sequence reads: CAISDNSGANVLTF. CDR3 nucleotide sequence: TGTGCCATCAGTGACAACTCTGGGGCCAACGTCCTGACTTTC. This chain connects TRBV10-3 to TRBJ2-6; D uncertain. The CDR3 covers 14 residues. The germline CDR1 and CDR2 sequences are ENHRY and SYGVKD. The V end lost 3 bases, the J end lost 0 bases, and 3 bases lay between the germline ends.